This T cell receptor beta chain was recorded in a study of T cell clonotyping in hematopoietic cell transplantation. Study-wide results and limits: After transplant, recipient diversity fell while pathologically expanded clonotypes grew through day 180. Higher Inverse Simpson Index values in graft donor and pretransplant recipient predicted broader posttransplant TCR diversity.

A word on this clone: Its target is unknown.

This table comes from immunoSEQ multiplex PCR, and its TCRdb copy is limited to in-frame clones, with some not included. The table includes approximately 9,700 clones, roughly three quarters detected once. The germline V gene encodes CDR1 WSHSY and CDR2 SAAADI. This CDR3 has 15 amino acids. With 6 bases clipped from V and 0 bases from J, the junction kept 4 bases outside the gene matches. Sample: PBMCs, taken 30 days after allogeneic stem cell transplant. The sequence came from a female patient between 40 and 55 years old who had an allogeneic stem cell transplant from a related donor, so T cells may come from the graft donor. Some clones in this sample may be carry-over from other donors' samples. The genes are TRBV10-2 and TRBJ2-7; TRBD2 agrees at 11 bases. This CDR3 reads CASRATSGSSYEQYF. The CDR3 nucleotides are TGCGCCAGCAGAGCAACTAGCGGGAGCTCCTACGAGCAGTACTTC.